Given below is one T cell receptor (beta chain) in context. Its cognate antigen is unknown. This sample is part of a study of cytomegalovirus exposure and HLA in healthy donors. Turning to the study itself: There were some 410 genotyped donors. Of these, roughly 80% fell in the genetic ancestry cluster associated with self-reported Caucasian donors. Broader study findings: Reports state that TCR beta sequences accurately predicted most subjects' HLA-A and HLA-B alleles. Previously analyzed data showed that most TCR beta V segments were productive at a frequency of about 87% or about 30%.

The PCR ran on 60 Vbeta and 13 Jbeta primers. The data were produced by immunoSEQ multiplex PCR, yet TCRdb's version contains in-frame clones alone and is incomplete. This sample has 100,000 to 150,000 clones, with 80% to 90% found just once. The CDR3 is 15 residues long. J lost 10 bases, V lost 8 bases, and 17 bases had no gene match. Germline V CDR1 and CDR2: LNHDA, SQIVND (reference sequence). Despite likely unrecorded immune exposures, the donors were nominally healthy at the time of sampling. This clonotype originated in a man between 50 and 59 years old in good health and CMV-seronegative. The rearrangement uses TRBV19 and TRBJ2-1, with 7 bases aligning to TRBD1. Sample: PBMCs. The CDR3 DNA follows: TGTGCCAGTTCTCCCAGGACAGGACGCCCCAGGGAGCAGTTCTTC. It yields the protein CASSPRTGRPREQFF.